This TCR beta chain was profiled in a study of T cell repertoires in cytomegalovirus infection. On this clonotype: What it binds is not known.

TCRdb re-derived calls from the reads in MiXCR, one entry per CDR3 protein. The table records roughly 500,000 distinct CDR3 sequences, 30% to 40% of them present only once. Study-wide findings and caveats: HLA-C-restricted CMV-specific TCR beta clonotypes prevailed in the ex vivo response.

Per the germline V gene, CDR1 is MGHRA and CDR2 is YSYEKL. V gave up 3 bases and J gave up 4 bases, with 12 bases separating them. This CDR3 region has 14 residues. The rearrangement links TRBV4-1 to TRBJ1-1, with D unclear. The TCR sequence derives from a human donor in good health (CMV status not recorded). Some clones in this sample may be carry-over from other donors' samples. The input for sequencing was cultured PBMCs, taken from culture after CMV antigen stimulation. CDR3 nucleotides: TGCGCCAGCAGCCAGGCGCAAATGGTCACTGAAGCTTTCTTT. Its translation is CASSQAQMVTEAFF.